The rows below give T cell receptor beta chains drawn from one sample of a study of blood T cells in healthy people across ages. Via MiXCR, TCRdb re-called the 5' RACE reads, giving one row per CDR3 protein. The table includes about 1.8 million distinct CDR3 sequences, approximately 50% detected once. Specimen: blood. These receptors were obtained from a woman between 35 and 50 years old in good health. The CDR3 runs from the conserved cysteine through the conserved F or W. Fields, in order: V gene, clone size, J gene, D gene, CDR3 protein, CDR3 DNA. A D gene is named only where the DNA matches it firmly. Clone size, where shown, is once, few, many, or a class for clones that have expanded.

TRBV27	few	TRBJ2-7	-	CASSLFPSRMYEQYF	TGTGCCAGCAGTTTATTTCCGAGTAGGATGTACGAGCAGTACTTC
TRBV7-3	-	TRBJ2-3	-	CASSSYKLVTSTDTQYF	TGTGCCAGCAGCTCCTATAAACTAGTCACTAGCACAGATACGCAGTATTTT
TRBV7-2	-	TRBJ2-1	TRBD2	CASSYSGGPNEQFF	TGTGCCAGCAGCTATAGCGGGGGTCCCAATGAGCAGTTCTTC
TRBV14	-	TRBJ2-3	TRBD2	CASGQRWRGEPDTQYF	TGTGCCAGCGGCCAACGGTGGCGGGGGGAACCAGATACGCAGTATTTT
TRBV21-1	-	TRBJ2-1	-	CASSKNLAYEGRTLVEFF	TGTGCCAGCAGCAAAAATCTGGCGTACGAGGGTAGGACTTTAGTGGAGTTCTTC
TRBV5-8	-	TRBJ2-5	TRBD2	CASSLGAGVDQETQYF	TGTGCCAGCAGCTTGGGTGCGGGGGTGGATCAAGAGACCCAGTACTTC
TRBV29-1	-	TRBJ2-3	-	CSDASSTDTQYF	TGCAGCGACGCGAGTAGCACAGATACGCAGTATTTT
TRBV11-2	-	TRBJ2-7	-	CASSFPGAWSSYEQYF	TGTGCCAGCAGCTTTCCGGGCGCTTGGAGCTCCTACGAGCAGTACTTC
TRBV21-1	-	TRBJ2-6	-	CASEKTTGGGEGSGANVLTF	TGTGCCAGCGAAAAGACGACTGGAGGGGGCGAGGGGTCTGGGGCCAACGTCCTGACTTTC
TRBV12-3/TRBV12-4	-	TRBJ1-2	-	CASTDRAGLGGYTF	TGTGCCAGCACCGACCGAGCAGGGTTGGGTGGCTACACCTTC